The source of this T cell receptor (beta chain) is a study of breast tumors, draining lymph nodes, adjacent tissues. Study-level findings and limits: Luminal-like breast cancer showed significantly higher tumor–nontumor repertoire similarity than basal-like. Compared with lymph nodes, tumors were less diverse; compared with nontumor tissue, more. The data were judged consistent with most tumor T cells coming from lymph node and expanding in tumor. That most tumor T cells come from lymph nodes remained unproven.

This clonotype has more than one count but fewer than ten. Its specificity is not known. A much larger clone sits a single nucleotide away, making a read error possible. Samples came from axillary lymph nodes draining the breast cancer. V shed 6 bases and J 8 bases; nucleotides not matched to a gene: 14. The CDR3 totals 15 residues. CDR1 is DFQATT, CDR2 SNEGSKA, per germline (reference sequence). A single record per CDR3 protein comes from TCRdb applying MiXCR to the multiplex PCR reads. Of 150,000 or so distinct CDR3 sequences listed, about 34% are singletons. This clonotype was sampled from a female donor with breast cancer. Some clones in this sample may be carry-over from other donors' samples. Specimen: axillary lymph node tissue. The V call is TRBV20-1, the J call TRBJ2-1; TRBD2 matches 9 bases. CDR3 sequence (DNA): TGCAGTGCCTCAGTGCTGGGACTAGCCTCGGATGAGCAGTTCTTC. Amino acids: CSASVLGLASDEQFF.